The present T cell receptor beta chain was sequenced within a study of blood T cell repertoires in COVID-19. Background on the study: The United States, Italy and Spain were the sources of the acute and convalescent COVID-19 samples. Nucleic acid was either cDNA or gDNA, and it came from T cells, B-cell-depleted T cells, or PBMCs.

Authors' processing steps: By means of reference gene primer amplification, nucleated cell counts were estimated. Clones were sequenced by immunoSEQ multiplex PCR, and TCRdb holds only the in-frame ones, with some missing. V and J calls and clone size follow that table, whereas D and trimming were derived from the DNA. Found here are under 85,000 clones, less than 90% of them singletons; the top ten hold about 3.2%. The CDR3 runs to 14 residues. J was trimmed by 6 bases and V by 2 bases; bases with no gene match: 4. Germline V lookup: CDR1 SGHRS, CDR2 YFSETQ. The V gene is TRBV5-1, the J gene TRBJ2-3; TRBD2 agrees at 9 bases. The sequence came from a man older than 75 with acute or convalescent COVID-19. What was sequenced was peripheral blood. The CDR3 DNA reads TGCGCCAGCAGCTTAGGTAGCGGGAGTGATACGCAGTATTTT. Translating gives CASSLGSGSDTQYF.